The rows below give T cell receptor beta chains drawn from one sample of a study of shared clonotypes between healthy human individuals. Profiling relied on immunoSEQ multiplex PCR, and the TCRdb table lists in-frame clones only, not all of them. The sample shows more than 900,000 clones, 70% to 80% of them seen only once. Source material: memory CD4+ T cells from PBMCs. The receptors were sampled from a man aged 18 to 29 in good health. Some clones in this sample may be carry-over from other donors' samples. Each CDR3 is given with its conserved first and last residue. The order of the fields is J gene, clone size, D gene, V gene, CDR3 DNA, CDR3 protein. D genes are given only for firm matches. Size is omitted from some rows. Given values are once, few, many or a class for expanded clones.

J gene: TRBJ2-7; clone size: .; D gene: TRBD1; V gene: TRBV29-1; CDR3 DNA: TGCAGCGTTGAGGACAGGGGCTACGAGCAGTACTTC; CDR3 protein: CSVEDRGYEQYF
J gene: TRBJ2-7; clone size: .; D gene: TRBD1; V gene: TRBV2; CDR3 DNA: TGTGCCAGCAGCGGACAGGGGGCTCTATACGAGCAGTACTTC; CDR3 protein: CASSGQGALYEQYF
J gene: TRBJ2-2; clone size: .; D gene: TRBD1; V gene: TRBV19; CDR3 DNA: TGTGCCAGTAGTAACCTACTTGGACAGGGGGGGCTCGTGGGAGCGGGTTCCGGGGAGCTGTTTTTT; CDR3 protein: CASSNLLGQGGLVGAGSGELFF
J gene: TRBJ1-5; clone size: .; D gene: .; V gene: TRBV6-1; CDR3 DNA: TGTGCCAGCGGTGAAGGGTCGCCGCATTTT; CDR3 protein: CASGEGSPHF
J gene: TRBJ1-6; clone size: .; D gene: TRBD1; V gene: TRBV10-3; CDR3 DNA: TGTGCCATCAGTGAGCCGGGACAGGTTCCTAGCCATTCACCCCTCCACTTT; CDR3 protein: CAISEPGQVPSHSPLHF
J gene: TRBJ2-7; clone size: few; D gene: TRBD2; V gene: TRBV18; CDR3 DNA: TGTGCCAGCTCACCACCTGGCCTAGCGGGCCTCTACGAGCAGTACTTC; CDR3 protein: CASSPPGLAGLYEQYF
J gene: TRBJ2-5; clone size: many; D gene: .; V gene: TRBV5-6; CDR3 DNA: TGTGCCGGCGGGGTGGGGGCGCAAGAGACCCAGTACTTC; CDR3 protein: CAGGVGAQETQYF
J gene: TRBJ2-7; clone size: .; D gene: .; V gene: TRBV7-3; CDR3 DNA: TGTGCCAGCAGCTCCAGCGGCGGGGCGGGGGAGCAGTACTTC; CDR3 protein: CASSSSGGAGEQYF
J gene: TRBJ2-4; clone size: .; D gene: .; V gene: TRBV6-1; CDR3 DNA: TGTGCCAGCAGTGAAGCGATCACAGGCCTAGCCAAAAACATTCAGTACTTC; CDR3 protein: CASSEAITGLAKNIQYF
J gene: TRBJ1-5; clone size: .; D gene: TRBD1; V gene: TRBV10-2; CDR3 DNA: TGCGCCAGCGGGGACAGGGGGTCTTGGCCCCAGCATTTT; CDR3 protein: CASGDRGSWPQHF
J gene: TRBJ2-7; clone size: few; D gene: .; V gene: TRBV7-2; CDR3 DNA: TGTGCCAGCCGCCTCGGTAGCGGTGTCTACGAGCAGTACTTC; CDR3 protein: CASRLGSGVYEQYF
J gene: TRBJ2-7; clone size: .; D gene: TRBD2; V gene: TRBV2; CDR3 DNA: TGTGCCAGCACCAATGAGTTACTAGCGGGAGTCTACGAGCAGTACTTC; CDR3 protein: CASTNELLAGVYEQYF
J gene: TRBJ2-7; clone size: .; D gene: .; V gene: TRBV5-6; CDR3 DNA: TGTGCCAGCAGCTTAGGCGGGGCGAGCTCCTACGAGCAGTACTTC; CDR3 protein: CASSLGGASSYEQYF
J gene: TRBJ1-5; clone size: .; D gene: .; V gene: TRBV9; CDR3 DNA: TGTGCCAGCAGCCCCCGGGGGACCAATCAGCCCCAGCATTTT; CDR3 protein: CASSPRGTNQPQHF
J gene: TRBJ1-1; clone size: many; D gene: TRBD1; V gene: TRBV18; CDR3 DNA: TGTGCCAGCTCACCCTTGGACAGGAATAAACCGAACACTGAAGCTTTCTTT; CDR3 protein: CASSPLDRNKPNTEAFF
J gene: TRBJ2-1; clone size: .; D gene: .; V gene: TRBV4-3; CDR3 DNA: TGCGCCAGCAGCCAAGATTTAATGGCGGCGGACCGATACAATGAGCAGTTCTTC; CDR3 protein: CASSQDLMAADRYNEQFF
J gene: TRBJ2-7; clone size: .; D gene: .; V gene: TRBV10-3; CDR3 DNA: TGTGCCATCAGTGACAGTGGGGACGAGCAGTACTTC; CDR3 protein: CAISDSGDEQYF
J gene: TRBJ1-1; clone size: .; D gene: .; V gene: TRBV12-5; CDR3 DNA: TGTGCTAGTGGTTTGGACAGGAACACTCAGAACACTGAAGCTTTCTTT; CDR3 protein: CASGLDRNTQNTEAFF
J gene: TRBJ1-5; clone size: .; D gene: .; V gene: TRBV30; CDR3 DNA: TGTGCCTGGAGTGTATCCCCGGGTCAGCCCCAGCATTTT; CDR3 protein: CAWSVSPGQPQHF
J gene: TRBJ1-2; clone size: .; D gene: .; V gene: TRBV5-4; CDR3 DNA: TGTGCCAGCAGCGAGGGAGATACTTATGGCTACACCTTC; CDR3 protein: CASSEGDTYGYTF
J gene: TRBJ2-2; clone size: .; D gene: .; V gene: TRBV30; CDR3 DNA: TGTGCCTGGAGTGCCCTCCGGGCCTCTAACACCGGGGAGCTGTTTTTT; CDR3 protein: CAWSALRASNTGELFF
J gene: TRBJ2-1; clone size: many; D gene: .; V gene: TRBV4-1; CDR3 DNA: TGCGCCAGCAGCCAAGGGGGGAGCTCCTACAATGAGCAGTTCTTC; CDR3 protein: CASSQGGSSYNEQFF